This paragraph reports one T cell receptor (beta chain). The antigen remains unidentified. V shed 1 base and J 5 bases; nucleotides not matched to a gene: 6. CDR3 length: 17 residues. Germline CDR1 is SGHAT and CDR2 is FQNNGV. Reverse transcription of all isolated RNA meant that expressed TCRB transcripts were sequenced. The protocol was immunoSEQ multiplex PCR, while the TCRdb copy is restricted to in-frame clones and leaves out a portion. Of 300,000 to 450,000 clones listed, around 13% are singletons. The entry originates in a study of beta chain features in type 1 diabetes. Overall study findings and caveats: Type 1 diabetes patients showed fewer insertions and more deletions at VDJ junctions.

Sequenced: naive CD4+ T cells from blood. The clonotype comes from a man aged 18 to 29 in good health. The genes are TRBV11-2 and TRBJ2-5, with TRBD2 matching 14 bases. CDR3: CASSLVRLAGGIETQYF. CDR3 nucleotides: TGTGCCAGCAGCTTAGTAAGACTAGCGGGGGGGATTGAGACCCAGTACTTC.